This T cell receptor beta chain is from a study of monozygotic twins with inflammatory bowel disease. Findings and limits, study-wide: Concordant and discordant twins showed no difference in repertoire similarity, possibly from limited power. In the analysis, different T cell subtypes could not be told apart. TCRbeta inverse Simpson diversity was decreased in IBD patients versus healthy co-twins. Patients got different immunosuppressive treatments, which may have made their repertoires more variable.

This CDR3 is built from 19 residues. Germline V gene sequence: CDR1 LGHDT, CDR2 YNNKEL (reference sequence). TCRdb reprocessed the 5' RACE reads, with one entry per CDR3 protein and no DNA. There are approximately 330,000 distinct CDR3 sequences in the sample, with over 2% held by the top ten. About this clonotype itself: Its antigen remains unidentified.

The clonotype originates from a human donor with ulcerative colitis or Crohn's disease, or a healthy co-twin of an affected twin (not recorded which). The sample consisted of blood. The chain couples TRBV3-1 to TRBJ2-1; without DNA, the TCRdb call of TRBD1 cannot be checked. The CDR3 loop is CASSHSIQLRGLRLNEQFF.